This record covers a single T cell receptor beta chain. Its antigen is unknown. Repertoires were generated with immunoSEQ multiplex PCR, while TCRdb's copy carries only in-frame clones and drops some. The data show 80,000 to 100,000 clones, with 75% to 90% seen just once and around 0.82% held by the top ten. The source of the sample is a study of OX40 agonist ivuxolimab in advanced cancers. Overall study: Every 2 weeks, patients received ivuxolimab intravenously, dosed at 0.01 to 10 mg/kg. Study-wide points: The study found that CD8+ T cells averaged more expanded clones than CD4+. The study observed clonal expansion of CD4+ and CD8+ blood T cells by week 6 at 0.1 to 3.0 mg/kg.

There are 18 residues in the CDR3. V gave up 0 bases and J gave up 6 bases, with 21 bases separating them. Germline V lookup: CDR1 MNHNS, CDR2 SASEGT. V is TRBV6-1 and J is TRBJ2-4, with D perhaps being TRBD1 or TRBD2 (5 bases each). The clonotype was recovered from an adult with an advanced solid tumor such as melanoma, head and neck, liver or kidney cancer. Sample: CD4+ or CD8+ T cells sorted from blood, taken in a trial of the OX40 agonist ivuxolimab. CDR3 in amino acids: CASSEAGPGRLAGNIQYF. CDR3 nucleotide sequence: TGTGCCAGCAGTGAAGCTGGACCGGGACGGCTGGCCGGAAACATTCAGTACTTC.